The present entry profiles one T cell receptor beta chain with its context. A few counts support this clonotype. What this receptor recognizes is not known. No quality values exist for individual bases; no much larger clone is one base distant. This record belongs to a study of T cells in Graves' hyperthyroidism and ophthalmopathy (dated 2019 in TCRdb). About the study as a whole: Peripheral blood was collected at initial diagnosis, before any treatment. The study also compared thyroid tissue and blood T-cell repertoires from five or six Graves' hyperthyroidism patients. Prospective prediction of ophthalmopathy was tested in an independent validation cohort consisting of about 19 hyperthyroidism patients and some 15 patients who later progressed to ophthalmopathy. After sampling, hyperthyroidism patients received methimazole starting at 30 mg daily, and ophthalmopathy patients received high-dose intravenous methylprednisolone. The paper reports TCR Vbeta CDR3 sequencing of approximately 140 peripheral blood samples: 43 ophthalmopathy, under 80 hyperthyroidism and some 17 progressor patients. A discovery cohort of about 95 patients, roughly 45 with Graves' ophthalmopathy and 55 to 65 with stable Graves' hyperthyroidism, was used to find distinguishing TCR V-J signatures. The 95 to 100 discovery patients were randomly divided into training and test sets at a 7:3 ratio. What the research found in general, with its limitations: No statistical method was used to set the sample size in advance, and investigators knew the group allocation. Most expanded thyroid clonotypes (frequency above 0.001) were also detected in blood, suggesting blood repertoires may reflect thyroid immune responses. In validation, the model predicted progression to ophthalmopathy a median of 6.5 months before onset, with approximately 71% sensitivity and 72.22% specificity. In cross-validation, a model built on a 13 V-J signature told ophthalmopathy apart from stable hyperthyroidism with approximately 91% sensitivity and around 83% specificity, and in testing the same model reached 80%/75%.

The CDR3 spans 13 residues, from the cysteine through the phenylalanine. The DNA shown is the 39-base CDR3, in frame from base 1. The germline V gene (reference sequence) specifies LNHDA as CDR1 and SQIVND as CDR2. V drops 5 bases and J drops 6 bases, leaving 11 bases in between. The TCR beta CDR3 regions were amplified from the RNA transcripts. For the first round of RT-PCR on the TCR CDR3, the HTBI primer set was used together with the Qiagen OneStep RT-PCR kit. Libraries were constructed in a second round of multiplex PCR, after which size selection and purification were carried out. Libraries were sequenced paired-end with 100 bp reads on an Illumina HiSeq2000. Regarding the original processing steps: SOAPnuke was used to process the raw data, with reads discarded if the reads contained adapters or uncalled bases, had a mean Phred below 15, or lacked an exact constant-primer or identifier match. High-quality paired reads were merged with COPE v1.2.5, and unique nucleotide sequences were defined as clonotypes. MiTCR v1.1 was used to align the clonotypes against IMGT TRBV, TRBD and TRBJ reference segments. The analysis was restricted to V-J combinations with a frequency above 0.0001, which together covered roughly 99% of the repertoires. The TCS score was defined as F50 (clonal expansion) divided by E x V (chaos), with BLOSUM62-based TCRdist calculated between CDR3 peptides within each V-J. Welch's t-statistics and random forest reduced 500 to 550 V-J features to roughly 13, which were used in a naive Bayes classifier (R e1071). The raw public reads went through TCRdb reprocessing: fastp at Q25, MiXCR clone calling, in-frame beta chains kept. Rows with one shared CDR3 protein collapse into an entry with the most common genes and DNA. For this entry, the V and J calls and clone size follow TCRdb and not the study's own pipeline. Recorded for this sample are more than 500,000 distinct CDR3 sequences; around 15% of them occurred a single time. Approximately 3.8% of the sample is taken by the ten largest.

Stable Graves' hyperthyroidism was defined as the absence of progression to ophthalmopathy over 18 months of follow-up. Hyperthyroidism patients were aged 18 to 65 years and newly diagnosed, with disease duration of less than 2 months. Any patient with an uncontrolled infection, another autoimmune disease, pregnancy or lactation was excluded. Clinical symptoms, serum thyroxine and TRAb, thyroid ultrasound, and orbital computed tomography formed the basis for the diagnoses. PBMCs were isolated from about 9.2 ml of fresh peripheral blood by Ficoll-Paque density gradient centrifugation. Total RNA was extracted with Trizol reagent, and quality was checked on an Agilent 2100 Bioanalyzer.

Sequenced input: blood. The receptor chain draws on TRBV19 and TRBJ2-1, with no confident D gene call. The receptor was derived from a woman in her 30s with Graves' hyperthyroidism. The DNA reads TGTGCCAGTAGTGTCATGTCGGGCAATGAGCAGTTCTTC. It encodes CASSVMSGNEQFF.